This T cell receptor (beta chain) was documented in a study of T cell changes during pregnancy in multiple sclerosis. Assay used: immunoSEQ multiplex PCR; TCRdb lists only in-frame clones, some missing. The table lists around 80,000 clones, 85% to 95% of them singletons. This CDR3 is 14 amino acids long. The germline V gene has CDR1 SGHAT and CDR2 FQNNGV. Trimming shortened V by 1 base and J by 4 bases, and 11 bases separated the two germline ends. This sequence was found in a female donor with multiple sclerosis, enrolled in a pregnancy study. Sample: peripheral blood, taken before pregnancy. J is TRBJ2-7 and V is TRBV11-2, with D possibly matching TRBD2 (7 bases). CDR3 protein: CASSLGEGGYEQYF. Written as DNA, the CDR3 is TGTGCCAGCAGCTTAGGGGAGGGGGGATACGAGCAGTACTTC.